The clone carrying this T cell receptor beta chain was seen just once. This record belongs to a study of blood T cell repertoires in COVID-19. At the level of the study: From T cells, B-cell-depleted T cells, or PBMCs came the material, which was cDNA or gDNA.

Clones were sequenced by immunoSEQ multiplex PCR, and TCRdb holds only the in-frame ones, with some missing. The data show about 150,000 clones, about 85% seen once. Assignment of participants to cohorts was predicated upon participant-reported clinical history. In the 2 weeks before study entry, exposed participants met a COVID-19 case, which was PCR-confirmed or clinician-diagnosed. Germline CDR1 is SGDLS and CDR2 is YYNGEE. V dropped 7 bases and J dropped 3; count of bases not matched to a gene: 9. The CDR3 has 15 residues. The sequence was obtained from a woman in her 40s who had been exposed to COVID-19. The sequenced sample consisted of PBMCs or T cells enriched from blood (not recorded which). V is TRBV9 and J is TRBJ2-3; 9 bases match TRBD2. In nucleotides, the CDR3 is TGTGCCAGCTCCGGAGCTAGCGGGACAACAGATACGCAGTATTTT. As protein: CASSGASGTTDTQYF.